The 20 T cell receptor beta chains below come from one sample, sequenced in a study of blood T cell repertoires in COVID-19. Using immunoSEQ multiplex PCR, the repertoire was profiled, and TCRdb retains in-frame clones only, with some absent. Among approximately 350,000 clones listed, more than 75% were seen once. The sequencing sample was made of PBMCs or T cells enriched from blood (not recorded which). The receptor source for this set is a woman between 25 and 40 years old who had recovered from COVID-19.

The chain is built from TRBV5-1 and TRBJ2-3; 7 bases agree with TRBD1. J lost 0 bases, V lost 2 bases, and 3 bases had no gene match. The CDR3 contains 15 residues. Germline assignment: CDR1 SGHRS and CDR2 YFSETQ. The CDR3 DNA reads as TGCGCCAGCAGCTTACTACAGGGGAGCACAGATACGCAGTATTTT. Amino acids: CASSLLQGSTDTQYF. The full variable domain, its missing parts supplied by reference TRBV5-1 and TRBJ2-3, is KAGVTQTPRYLIKTRGQQVTLSCSPISGHRSVSWYQQTPGQGLQFLFEYFSETQRNKGNFPGRFSGRQFSNSRSEMNVSTLELGDSALYLCASSLLQGSTDTQYFGPGTRLTVL.

The chain joins TRBV6-5 to TRBJ2-6, with 7 bases matching TRBD2. CDR1 MNHEY and CDR2 SVGAGI come from the germline V gene. The CDR3 totals 14 residues. The J segment lost 2 bases and the V segment lost 10 bases, leaving 5 bases of the junction unmatched. CDR3 nucleotides: TGTGCCATCTCTGGGGGGGCTGGGGCCAACGTCCTGACTTTC. Encoded protein: CAISGGAGANVLTF.

The chain is built from TRBV7-3 and TRBJ1-1; D is undetermined. The CDR3 length is 13 residues. Trimming took off 5 bases at V and 6 bases at J, with 13 bases between the two ends. Germline V lookup: CDR1 SGHTA, CDR2 FQGTGA. The chain's CDR3 is CASSPRPGAEAFF. Here the CDR3 DNA reads TGTGCCAGCAGCCCTCGACCGGGTGCTGAAGCTTTCTTT.

This chain connects TRBV2 to TRBJ1-6; D remains ambiguous. CDR1 SNHLY and CDR2 FYNNEI come from the germline V gene. The CDR3 runs 14 residues. V was shortened by 6 bases and J by 10 bases, with 16 bases between the two germline ends. CDR3 in DNA: TGTGCCAGCAGACCTCGGGGAAGGGAATCACCCCTCCACTTT. Its protein is CASRPRGRESPLHF.

This chain connects TRBV28 to TRBJ2-3; D may be TRBD1 (5 bases). The CDR3 has 14 amino acids. Germline-derived CDR1 and CDR2 are MDHEN and SYDVKM. Between the trimmed V and J ends, which lost 2 bases and 2 bases, there was a span of 8 bases. CDR3 region: CASSLRQSTDTQYF. The CDR3 DNA sequence: TGTGCCAGCAGTTTAAGACAGTCCACAGATACGCAGTATTTT.

This sequence joins TRBV10-3 and TRBJ2-5, with 15 bases fitting TRBD2. V lost 6 bases and J lost 5; bases outside the gene matches: 13. This CDR3 has 18 amino acids. Per germline, CDR1 ENHRY and CDR2 SYGVKD. CDR3 DNA: TGTGCCATCAGCAACCCGGGACTAGCGGGAGGAGGGCGCGAGACCCAGTACTTC. Its protein product is CAISNPGLAGGGRETQYF.

V and J are TRBV27 and TRBJ1-5; 11 bases match TRBD1. The CDR3 is 15 amino acids. With 6 bases clipped from V and 5 bases from J, the junction kept 6 bases outside the gene matches. CDR1 is MNHEY and CDR2 is SMNVEV in the germline V gene (reference sequence). CDR3 protein: CASRWGQGDDQPQHF. The CDR3 DNA reads as TGTGCCAGCAGATGGGGACAGGGGGACGATCAGCCCCAGCATTTT.

The chain carries TRBV24-1 and TRBJ2-7; 10 bases agree with TRBD2. V trimming: 2 bases; J trimming: 6 bases; junction bases outside the gene matches: 9. Germline lookup yields CDR1 KGHDR and CDR2 SFDVKD. There are 16 residues in the CDR3. For the CDR3, the DNA is TGTGCCACCAGTGATTCCACCCTAGCGGGAGTGGGCGAGCAGTACTTC. It encodes CATSDSTLAGVGEQYF.

The CDR3 spells CASSPPSSGSNGELFF. For the CDR3, the DNA is TGTGCCAGCTCACCACCGAGTAGCGGGAGTAACGGGGAGCTGTTTTTT. The V and J genes are TRBV18 and TRBJ2-2; TRBD2 matches 9 bases. V lost 0 bases and J lost 7; bases outside the gene matches: 6. Germline V gives CDR1 KGHSH, CDR2 LQKENI. The CDR3 extends over 16 amino acids.

The J gene is TRBJ1-5, the V gene TRBV18; D is undetermined. Germline V lookup: CDR1 KGHSH, CDR2 LQKENI. V was trimmed by 0 bases and J by 7 bases, leaving 13 bases between them. The CDR3 runs to 15 residues. CDR3 bases: TGTGCCAGCTCACCACCAGGAGGGAACGCGCAGCCCCAGCATTTT. Protein: CASSPPGGNAQPQHF.

The V gene is TRBV24-1, the J gene TRBJ1-3; D unclear. The V gene lost 4 bases and the J gene lost 4 bases, with 13 bases spanning the gap. This CDR3 has 15 amino acids. CDR1 KGHDR and CDR2 SFDVKD come from the germline V gene. The CDR3 spells CATSDPSYYGNTIYF. The DNA of the CDR3 is TGTGCCACCAGTGACCCATCCTATTACGGAAACACCATATATTTT.

V is TRBV9 and J is TRBJ2-2; the D gene is possibly TRBD1 (6 bases). Between the trimmed V and J ends, which lost 0 bases and 0 bases, there was a span of 12 bases. The CDR3 sequence is 17 residues long. Germline V gene data show CDR1 as SGDLS and CDR2 as YYNGEE. In nucleotides, the CDR3 is TGTGCCAGCAGCGTAGAGAGGGGGATGTCGAACACCGGGGAGCTGTTTTTT. It specifies CASSVERGMSNTGELFF.

This clone was seen a few times. This sample also contains other DNA sequences that code for the same CDR3. The chain has TRBV27 and TRBJ1-1, with TRBD1 as a possible D gene (6 bases). The length of the CDR3 is 15 residues. In germline, CDR1 is MNHEY, CDR2 SMNVEV (reference sequence). Trimming stripped 2 bases from V and 2 bases from J, with 12 bases between. CDR3 bases: TGTGCCAGCAGTTTAGGTCCGGGACAAAACACTGAAGCTTTCTTT. This sequence encodes CASSLGPGQNTEAFF.

This clone appeared a few times. Here the CDR3 DNA reads TGCGCCAGCAGCGAGGGACAGGGGGATTCACCCCTCCACTTT. Protein: CASSEGQGDSPLHF. The chain links TRBV5-1 to TRBJ1-6; 11 bases map to TRBD1. The CDR3 loop spans 14 amino acids. The germline gives CDR1 SGHRS, CDR2 YFSETQ. The V and J ends lost 4 bases and 8 bases, in that order; junction bases with no gene match: 2.

V usage is TRBV6-5 and J usage is TRBJ1-2; D not resolved. Germline lookup yields CDR1 MNHEY and CDR2 SVGAGI. The V end lost 5 bases, the J end lost 3 bases, and 16 bases lay between the germline ends. The CDR3 consists of 15 residues. CDR3 nucleotide sequence: TGTGCCAGCAGTCCCCTCGGAGGGAACGACTATGGCTACACCTTC. Its translation is CASSPLGGNDYGYTF.

On this clone: Germline is not matched at one junction end, which may reflect a read error. The chain joins TRBV3-1 (or the pseudogene TRBV3-2) to TRBJ2-7; 10 nucleotides agree with TRBD2. The CDR3 consists of 13 residues. Per the germline V gene, CDR1 is LGHDT and CDR2 is YNNKEL (reference sequence). In DNA, the CDR3 is TGTGCCAGCAGCTCATCCGGGACTAGCGCACCACACTTC. The encoded protein is CASSSSGTSAPHF.

V usage is TRBV28 and J usage is TRBJ1-1, with D possibly TRBD1 on 6 matching bases. The CDR3 is made up of 15 amino acids. Between the trimmed V and J ends, which lost 7 bases and 0 bases, there was a span of 15 bases. From germline, CDR1 is MDHEN and CDR2 SYDVKM. CDR3 amino acids: CASMPQGTLNTEAFF. The CDR3 region has the DNA TGTGCCAGCATGCCCCAGGGGACCTTGAACACTGAAGCTTTCTTT.

This clone was observed once. CDR3 sequence: CASSLGSSGYNEQFF. The CDR3 DNA is TGTGCCAGCAGCTTAGGGTCTAGCGGCTACAATGAGCAGTTCTTC. The J gene is TRBJ2-1, the V gene TRBV7-2; 7 bases agree with TRBD2. Per the germline V gene, CDR1 is SGHTA and CDR2 is FQGNSA. The CDR3 contains 15 residues. With V trimmed by 1 base and J by 3 bases, 3 bases remained unmatched.

This clone was counted a few times. The rearrangement links TRBV10-2 to TRBJ2-3; tentative D call: TRBD2 (6 bases). The CDR3 has 14 amino acids. The germline CDR1 and CDR2 sequences are WSHSY and SAAADI. The V end was cut by 7 bases, the J end by 2 bases, with 13 bases between. Here the CDR3 reads CASNGGLNTDTQYF. The DNA for the CDR3 is TGCGCCAGCAATGGGGGACTCAACACAGATACGCAGTATTTT.

CDR3 sequence: CASSQSDNSPLHF. As DNA, the CDR3 is TGCGCCAGCAGCCAATCTGATAATTCACCCCTCCACTTT. The J gene is TRBJ1-6, the V gene TRBV4-1; D is uncertain. V was pared by 2 bases and J by 5 bases, with 4 bases between. Looked up from germline, CDR1 is MGHRA and CDR2 is YSYEKL. This CDR3 region has 13 residues.